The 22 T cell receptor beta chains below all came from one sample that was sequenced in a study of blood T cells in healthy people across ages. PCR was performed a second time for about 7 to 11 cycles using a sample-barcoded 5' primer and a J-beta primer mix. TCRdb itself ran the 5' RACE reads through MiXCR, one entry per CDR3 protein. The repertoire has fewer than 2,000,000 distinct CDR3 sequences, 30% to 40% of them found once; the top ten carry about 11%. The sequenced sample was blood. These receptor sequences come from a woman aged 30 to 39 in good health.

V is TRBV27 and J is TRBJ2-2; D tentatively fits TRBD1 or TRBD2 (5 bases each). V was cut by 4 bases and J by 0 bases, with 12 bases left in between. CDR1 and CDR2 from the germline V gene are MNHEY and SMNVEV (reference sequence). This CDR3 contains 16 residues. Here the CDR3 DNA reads TGTGCCAGCAGTTGGGCAGGGACCGCGAACACCGGGGAGCTGTTTTTT. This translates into CASSWAGTANTGELFF.

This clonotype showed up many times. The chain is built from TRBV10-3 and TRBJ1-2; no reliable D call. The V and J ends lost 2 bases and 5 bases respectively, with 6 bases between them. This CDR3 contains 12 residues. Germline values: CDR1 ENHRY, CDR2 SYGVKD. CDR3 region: CAISERDYGYTF. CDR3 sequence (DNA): TGTGCCATCAGTGAGAGGGATTATGGCTACACCTTC.

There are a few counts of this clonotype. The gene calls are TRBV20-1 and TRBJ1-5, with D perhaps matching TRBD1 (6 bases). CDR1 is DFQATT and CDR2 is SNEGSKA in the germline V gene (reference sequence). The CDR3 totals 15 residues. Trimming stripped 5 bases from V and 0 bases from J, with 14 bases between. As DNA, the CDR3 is TGCAGTGCTGGCACAGGGTATCATAGCAATCAGCCCCAGCATTTT. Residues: CSAGTGYHSNQPQHF.

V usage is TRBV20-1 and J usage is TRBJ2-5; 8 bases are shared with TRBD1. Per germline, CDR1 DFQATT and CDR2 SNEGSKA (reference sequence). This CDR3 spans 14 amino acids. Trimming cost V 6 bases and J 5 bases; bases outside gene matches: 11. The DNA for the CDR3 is TGCAGTGCCCCATTGCTCAGGGGGCAGGAGACCCAGTACTTC. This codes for CSAPLLRGQETQYF.

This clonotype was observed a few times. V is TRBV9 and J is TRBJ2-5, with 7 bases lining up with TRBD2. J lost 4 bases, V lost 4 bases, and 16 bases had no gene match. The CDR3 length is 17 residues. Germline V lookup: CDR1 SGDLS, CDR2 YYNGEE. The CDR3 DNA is TGTGCCAGCAGCACCAGAGGTGGGGGGGAATCGGGAGAGACCCAGTACTTC. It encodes CASSTRGGGESGETQYF.

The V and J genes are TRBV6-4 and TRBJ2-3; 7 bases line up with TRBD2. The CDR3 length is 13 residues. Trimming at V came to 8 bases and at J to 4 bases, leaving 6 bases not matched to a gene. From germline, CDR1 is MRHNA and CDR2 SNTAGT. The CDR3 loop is CASAGERSDTQYF. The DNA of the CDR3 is TGTGCCAGCGCGGGAGAGAGGTCAGATACGCAGTATTTT.

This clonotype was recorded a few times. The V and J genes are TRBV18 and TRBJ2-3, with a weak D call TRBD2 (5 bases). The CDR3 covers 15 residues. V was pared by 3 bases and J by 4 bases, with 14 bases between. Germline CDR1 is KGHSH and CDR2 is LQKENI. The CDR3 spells CASSPTEVSADTQYF. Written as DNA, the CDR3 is TGTGCCAGCTCACCTACAGAGGTTAGCGCAGATACGCAGTATTTT.

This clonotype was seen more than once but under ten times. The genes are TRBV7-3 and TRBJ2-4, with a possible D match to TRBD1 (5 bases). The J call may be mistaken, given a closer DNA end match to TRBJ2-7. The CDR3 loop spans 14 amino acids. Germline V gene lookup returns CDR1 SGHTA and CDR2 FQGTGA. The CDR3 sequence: CASSLIGDRSEQYF. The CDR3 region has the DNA TGTGCCAGCAGCTTGATAGGGGATCGATCCGAGCAGTACTTC.

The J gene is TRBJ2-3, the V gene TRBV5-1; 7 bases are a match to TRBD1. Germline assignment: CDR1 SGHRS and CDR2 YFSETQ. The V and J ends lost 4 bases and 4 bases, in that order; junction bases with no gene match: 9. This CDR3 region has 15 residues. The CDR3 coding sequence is TGCGCCAGCAGCGCGTCGACAGGGAAGGCAGATACGCAGTATTTT. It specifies CASSASTGKADTQYF.

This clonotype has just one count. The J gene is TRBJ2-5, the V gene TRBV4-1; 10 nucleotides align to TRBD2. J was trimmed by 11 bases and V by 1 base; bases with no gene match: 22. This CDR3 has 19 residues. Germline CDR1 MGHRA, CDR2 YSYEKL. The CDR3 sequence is CASSQGQWTSGTGGRKQYF. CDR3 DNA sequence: TGCGCCAGCAGCCAAGGGCAATGGACTAGCGGAACCGGGGGTCGGAAGCAGTACTTC.

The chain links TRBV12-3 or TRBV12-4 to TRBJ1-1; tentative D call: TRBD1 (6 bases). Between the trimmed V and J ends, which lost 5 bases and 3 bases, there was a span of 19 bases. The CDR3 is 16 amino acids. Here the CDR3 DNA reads TGTGCCAGCAGTGCTTACAGGGTCCTTTTGGACACTGAAGCTTTCTTT. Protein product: CASSAYRVLLDTEAFF.

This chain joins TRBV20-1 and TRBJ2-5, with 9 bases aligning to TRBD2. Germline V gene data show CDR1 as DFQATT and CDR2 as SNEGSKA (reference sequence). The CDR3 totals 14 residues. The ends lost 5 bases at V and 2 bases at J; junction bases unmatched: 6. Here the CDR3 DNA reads TGCAGTGCTGACACGACTAGCGGTCAAGAGACCCAGTACTTC. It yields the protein CSADTTSGQETQYF.

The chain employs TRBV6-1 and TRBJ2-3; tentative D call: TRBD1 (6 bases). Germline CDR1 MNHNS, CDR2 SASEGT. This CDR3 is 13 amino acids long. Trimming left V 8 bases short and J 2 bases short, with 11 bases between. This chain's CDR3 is CASPGQLTDTQYF. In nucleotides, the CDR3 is TGTGCCAGCCCGGGACAACTCACAGATACGCAGTATTTT.

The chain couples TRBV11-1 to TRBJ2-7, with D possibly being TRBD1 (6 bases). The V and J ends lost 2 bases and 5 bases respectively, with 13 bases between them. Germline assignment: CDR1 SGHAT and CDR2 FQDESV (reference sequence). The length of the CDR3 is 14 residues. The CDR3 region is CASSLLRTANEQYF. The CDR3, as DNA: TGTGCCAGCAGCTTATTAAGGACAGCTAACGAGCAGTACTTC.

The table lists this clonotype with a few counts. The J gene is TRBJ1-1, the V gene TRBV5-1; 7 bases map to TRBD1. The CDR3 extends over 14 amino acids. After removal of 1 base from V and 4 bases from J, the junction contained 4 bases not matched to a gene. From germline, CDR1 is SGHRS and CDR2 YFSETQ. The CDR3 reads CASSLWAGGTEAFF. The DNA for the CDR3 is TGCGCCAGCAGCTTGTGGGCAGGGGGCACTGAAGCTTTCTTT.

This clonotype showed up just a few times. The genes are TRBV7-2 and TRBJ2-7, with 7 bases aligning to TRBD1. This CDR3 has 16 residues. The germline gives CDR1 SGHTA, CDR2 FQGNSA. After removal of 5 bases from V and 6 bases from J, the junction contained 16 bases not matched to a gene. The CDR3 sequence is CASSPGYRGPQREQYF. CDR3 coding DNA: TGTGCCAGCAGCCCAGGATACAGGGGCCCCCAACGCGAGCAGTACTTC.

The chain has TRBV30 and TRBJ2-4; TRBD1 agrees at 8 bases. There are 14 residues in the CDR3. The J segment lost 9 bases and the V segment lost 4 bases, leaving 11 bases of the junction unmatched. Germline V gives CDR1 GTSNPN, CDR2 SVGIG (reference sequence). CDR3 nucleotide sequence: TGTGCCTGGACCCCCGGGACAGGCTCAGGCATTCAGTACTTC. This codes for CAWTPGTGSGIQYF.

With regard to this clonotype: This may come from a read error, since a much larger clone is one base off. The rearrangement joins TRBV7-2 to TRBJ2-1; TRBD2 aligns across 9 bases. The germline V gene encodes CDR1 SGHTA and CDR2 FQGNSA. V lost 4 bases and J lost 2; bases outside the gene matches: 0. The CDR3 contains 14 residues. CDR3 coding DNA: TGTGCCAGCAGCTGCGGGGGGGCCTACAATGAGCAGTTCTTC. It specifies CASSCGGAYNEQFF.

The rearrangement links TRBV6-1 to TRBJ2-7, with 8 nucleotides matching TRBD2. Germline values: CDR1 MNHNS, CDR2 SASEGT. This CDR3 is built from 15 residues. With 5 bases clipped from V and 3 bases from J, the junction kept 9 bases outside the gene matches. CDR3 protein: CASSSDGGGRYEQYF. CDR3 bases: TGTGCCAGCAGTTCCGATGGCGGGGGGCGCTACGAGCAGTACTTC.

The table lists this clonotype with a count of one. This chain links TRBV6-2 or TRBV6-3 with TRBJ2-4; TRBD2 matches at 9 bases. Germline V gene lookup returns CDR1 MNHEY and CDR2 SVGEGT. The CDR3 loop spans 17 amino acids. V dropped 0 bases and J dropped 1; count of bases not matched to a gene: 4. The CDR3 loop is CASSYSIAGGAKNIQYF. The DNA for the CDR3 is TGTGCCAGCAGTTACTCGATCGCGGGAGGGGCCAAAAACATTCAGTACTTC.

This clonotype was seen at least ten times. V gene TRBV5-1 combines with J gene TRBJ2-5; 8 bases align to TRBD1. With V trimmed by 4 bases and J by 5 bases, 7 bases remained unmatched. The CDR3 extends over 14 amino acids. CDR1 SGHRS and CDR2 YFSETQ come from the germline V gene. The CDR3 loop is CASSRTGQGETQYF. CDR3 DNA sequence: TGCGCCAGCAGCCGGACAGGACAGGGCGAGACCCAGTACTTC. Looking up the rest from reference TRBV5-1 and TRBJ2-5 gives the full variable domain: KAGVTQTPRYLIKTRGQQVTLSCSPISGHRSVSWYQQTPGQGLQFLFEYFSETQRNKGNFPGRFSGRQFSNSRSEMNVSTLELGDSALYLCASSRTGQGETQYFGPGTRLLVL.

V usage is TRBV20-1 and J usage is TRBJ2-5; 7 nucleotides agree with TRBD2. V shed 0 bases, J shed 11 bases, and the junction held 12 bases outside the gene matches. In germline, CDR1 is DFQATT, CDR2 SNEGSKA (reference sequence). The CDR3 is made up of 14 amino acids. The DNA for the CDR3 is TGCAGTGCTAGAGAGGGAAGAGGGGACTATGAGCAGTACTTC. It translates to CSAREGRGDYEQYF.